This section outlines one T cell receptor (beta chain) sequence together with its context. This entry is derived from a study of blood T cell repertoires in COVID-19. Study details: Researchers got acute and convalescent COVID-19 samples from the United States, Italy and Spain. From T cells, B-cell-depleted T cells, or PBMCs came the material, which was cDNA or gDNA.

Method: immunoSEQ multiplex PCR; TCRdb's copy keeps in-frame clones and lacks some. Of 150,000 to 250,000 clones in the sample, more than 75% are singletons; the top ten hold around 5.4%. The sequenced sample was peripheral blood. The receptor's source is a woman between 35 and 50 years old with COVID-19, enrolled during active disease.

CDR3 sequence: CAISESAGGPADTQYF. The CDR3 coding sequence is TGTGCCATCAGTGAGTCGGCGGGAGGGCCCGCAGATACGCAGTATTTT. The chain combines TRBV10-3 with TRBJ2-3; TRBD2 agrees at 9 bases. This CDR3 has 16 amino acids. Germline CDR1 and CDR2: ENHRY and SYGVKD. V shed 0 bases, J shed 4 bases, and the junction held 5 bases outside the gene matches.